The present TCR beta chain was sequenced within a study of cytomegalovirus exposure and HLA in healthy donors. The CDR3 is 12 amino acids. Germline V gene sequence: CDR1 SGHVS, CDR2 FNYEAQ. The V end lost 5 bases, the J end lost 5 bases, and 10 bases lay between the germline ends. The PCR had 60 Vbeta and 13 Jbeta primers. Sequencing used immunoSEQ multiplex PCR; TCRdb keeps in-frame clones, though not all of them. The sample lists roughly 120,000 clones, about three quarters occurring once. The receptor comes from a woman in her sixties or seventies in good health and CMV-seropositive. This chain connects TRBV7-6 to TRBJ2-7; the D is unclear. The sequenced sample consisted of PBMCs. CDR3 nucleotides: TGTGCCAGCAGCCCAAACATCCACGAGCAGTACTTC. It codes for CASSPNIHEQYF.